This entry is about one T cell receptor beta chain. Its specificity is not known. One entry per CDR3 protein results from TCRdb running MiXCR on the RT-PCR reads. There are about 480,000 distinct CDR3 sequences in the sample; 10% to 15% occur only once, and around 13% lies in the top ten. The data stem from a study of response to subunit inactivated influenza vaccine. Regarding the study as a whole: Seasonal influenza vaccination, on each occasion, was suggested by the authors to recruit few new T cells.

The TCR sequence derives from a man aged 50 to 59 who received an inactivated influenza vaccine. Sequenced material: PBMCs from blood, taken roughly 47 days after vaccination.

This CDR3 reads CASSQPGAAETQYF. The CDR3 DNA follows: TGTGCCAGTTCACAACCGGGGGCCGCTGAGACCCAGTACTTC. V and J are TRBV6-1 and TRBJ2-5; D possibly matches TRBD1 or TRBD2 (6 bases each). The CDR3 has 14 residues. The germline V gene encodes CDR1 MNHNS and CDR2 SASEGT. The V end lost 9 bases, the J end lost 5 bases, and 19 bases lay between the germline ends.